The 14 T cell receptor beta chains reported below all come from one sample, sequenced in a study of blood T cell repertoires in COVID-19. The assay was immunoSEQ multiplex PCR, and TCRdb's table has in-frame clones only and misses some. The sample comprises 120,000 to 150,000 clones, over 80% of which are singletons, and roughly 6.2% rests with the top ten. The sample taken for sequencing was PBMCs or T cells enriched from blood (not recorded which). The source is a woman in her fifties or sixties who had been exposed to COVID-19.

The DNA for the CDR3 is TGTGCCAGCAGCTTGGGGGGACTAGCAAATGAGCAGTTCTTC. Protein sequence: CASSLGGLANEQFF. V usage is TRBV5-4 and J usage is TRBJ2-1; 9 bases map to TRBD2. Germline loops: CDR1 SGHNT, CDR2 YYREEE (reference sequence). CDR3 length equals 14 residues. The V gene end was trimmed by 0 bases and the J gene end by 7 bases; junction bases not matched to a gene: 2.

The V and J genes are TRBV5-1 and TRBJ1-1; D is uncertain. CDR1 is SGHRS, CDR2 YFSETQ, per germline. V lost 1 base to trimming and J lost 0 bases, with 10 bases between them. The CDR3 has 15 residues. The CDR3 here is CASSLTGKMNTEAFF. The CDR3 coding sequence is TGCGCCAGCAGCTTGACGGGGAAGATGAACACTGAAGCTTTCTTT.

This clone was observed once. The rearrangement joins TRBV27 to TRBJ1-1; TRBD1 is a possible D gene (5 bases). Trimming took 7 bases from V and 4 from J, leaving 10 bases between them. The CDR3 is 12 amino acids. Germline V gene sequence: CDR1 MNHEY, CDR2 SMNVEV (reference sequence). The CDR3 loop is CASNRGGTEAFF. CDR3 DNA: TGTGCCAGCAATCGGGGGGGCACTGAAGCTTTCTTT.

The V call is TRBV7-8, the J call TRBJ1-5, with a weak D call TRBD1 (6 bases). This CDR3 has 14 residues. V was clipped by 5 bases and J by 4 bases, with 12 bases between them. Germline lookup yields CDR1 SGHVS and CDR2 FQNEAQ. The CDR3 loop reads CASSGPDSNQPQHF. CDR3 nucleotides: TGTGCCAGCAGCGGCCCGGACAGTAATCAGCCCCAGCATTTT.

This chain uses TRBV7-9 with TRBJ2-7; possible D gene TRBD2, 5 bases. Germline V CDR1 and CDR2: SEHNR, FQNEAQ (reference sequence). This CDR3 contains 15 residues. The V and J ends lost 5 bases and 0 bases respectively, with 14 bases between them. CDR3 coding DNA: TGTGCCAGCAGCCCGACTAATACTAGCTCCTACGAGCAGTACTTC. Its translation: CASSPTNTSSYEQYF.

In this sample, this clone turned up once. The J gene is TRBJ1-2, the V gene TRBV30, with 9 bases fitting TRBD1. The CDR3 runs 14 residues. Germline V gene data show CDR1 as GTSNPN and CDR2 as SVGIG (reference sequence). Trimming removed 3 bases from V and 4 bases from J; junction bases left unmatched: 6. CDR3 sequence reads: CAWRATGGFYGYTF. The CDR3 DNA reads as TGTGCCTGGAGGGCGACAGGGGGATTCTATGGCTACACCTTC.

Comment on this clone: The junction shows a germline mismatch at one end, possibly a read error. The J gene is TRBJ2-3, the V gene TRBV24-1; TRBD1 aligns across 10 bases. Germline CDR1 reads KGHDR; CDR2 reads SFDVKD. The CDR3 contains 15 residues. The CDR3 DNA reads as TGTGCCACCAGTGATACGGGACAGGGGACAGGTACGCAGTATTTT. This encodes CATSDTGQGTGTQYF.

This sequence joins TRBV7-9 and TRBJ1-2; D is possibly TRBD1 (5 bases). Germline V gives CDR1 SEHNR, CDR2 FQNEAQ (reference sequence). Trimming pared 5 bases from V and 4 bases from J, leaving 20 bases between. The CDR3 loop spans 16 amino acids. CDR3 nucleotides: TGTGCCAGCAGCCCTGGGCGGGACGCCGACTCCTATGGCTACACCTTC. Encoded protein: CASSPGRDADSYGYTF.

This clone showed up just once. This chain connects TRBV10-3 to TRBJ1-2; a weak D match, TRBD1 (5 bases). The germline CDR1 and CDR2 sequences are ENHRY and SYGVKD. Trimming stripped 7 bases from V and 6 bases from J, with 12 bases between. There are 12 residues in the CDR3. The CDR3 DNA reads as TGTGCCATCAACCGGGGGAGGGATGGCTACACCTTC. The encoded protein is CAINRGRDGYTF.

This chain uses TRBV6-1 with TRBJ2-2; the D gene is possibly TRBD2 (6 bases). Germline V lookup: CDR1 MNHNS, CDR2 SASEGT. V was cut by 7 bases and J by 6 bases, with 15 bases left in between. The CDR3 loop spans 14 amino acids. The CDR3, as DNA: TGTGCCAGCACGGGGGATAGAAGGTCCGGGGAGCTGTTTTTT. Encoded protein: CASTGDRRSGELFF.

The chain uses TRBV2 and TRBJ2-7; 9 positions match TRBD2. This CDR3 comprises 11 residues. The V gene end was trimmed by 11 bases and the J gene end by 5 bases; junction bases not matched to a gene: 4. Germline CDR1 is SNHLY and CDR2 is FYNNEI. The CDR3 bases are TGTGCCCGCGGGGGGGGCCACGAGCAGTACTTC. It yields the protein CARGGGHEQYF.

Only one count was recorded for this clone. The chain links TRBV5-6 to TRBJ1-5; D remains unclear. Trimming pared 4 bases from V and 1 base from J, leaving 3 bases between. Germline loops: CDR1 SGHDT, CDR2 YYEEEE. CDR3 length equals 12 residues. CDR3 DNA: TGTGCCAGCAGCGAGAGCAATCAGCCCCAGCATTTT. This sequence encodes CASSESNQPQHF.

V and J are TRBV2 and TRBJ1-2; D gene uncertain. The CDR3 is 14 residues long. Trimming removed 7 bases from V and 1 base from J, with 13 bases in between. Per germline, CDR1 SNHLY and CDR2 FYNNEI. The CDR3 sequence: CASTNGNYNYGYTF. The CDR3 bases are TGTGCCAGCACAAACGGGAACTATAACTATGGCTACACCTTC.

V is TRBV11-3 and J is TRBJ2-3; 10 bases are a match to TRBD2. V lost 5 bases and J lost 11; bases outside the gene matches: 13. This CDR3 comprises 15 residues. Per the germline V gene, CDR1 is SGHNT and CDR2 is YENEEA. The CDR3 region is CASSLTGASGGVQYF. CDR3 DNA sequence: TGTGCCAGCAGCCTCACTGGGGCTAGCGGGGGCGTGCAGTATTTT. The full variable domain, completed using reference TRBV11-3 and TRBJ2-3, is EAGVVQSPRYKIIEKKQPVAFWCNPISGHNTLYWYLQNLGQGPELLIRYENEEAVDDSQLPKDRFSAERLKGVDSTLKIQPAELGDSAVYLCASSLTGASGGVQYFGPGTRLTVL.